Listed below are T cell receptor beta chains from one sample, sequenced in a study of cytomegalovirus exposure and HLA in healthy donors. Measured with immunoSEQ multiplex PCR; TCRdb has only the in-frame clones, and not every one. The listing contains around 76,000 clones. Sequenced sample: PBMCs. Receptors were obtained from a woman aged 60-75 years in good health and CMV-seronegative. Both conserved end residues are part of each CDR3. The D gene is left open where the match is weak.

j_call: TRBJ2-7
v_call: TRBV19
d_call: TRBD2
cdr3_aa: CASSMGGVEEQYF
cdr3_nt: TGTGCCAGTAGTATGGGGGGGGTGGAAGAGCAGTACTTC

j_call: TRBJ1-2
v_call: TRBV4-1
d_call: .
cdr3_aa: CASSQPGINYGYTF
cdr3_nt: TGCGCCAGCAGCCAACCAGGGATTAACTATGGCTACACCTTC

j_call: TRBJ2-2
v_call: TRBV19
d_call: .
cdr3_aa: CASSLRNTGELFF
cdr3_nt: TGTGCCAGTAGTTTGCGGAACACCGGGGAGCTGTTTTTT

j_call: TRBJ2-7
v_call: TRBV28
d_call: TRBD2
cdr3_aa: CASSSPTSGSSYEQYF
cdr3_nt: TGTGCCAGCAGTTCTCCGACTAGCGGGAGCTCCTACGAGCAGTACTTC

j_call: TRBJ2-5
v_call: TRBV5-4
d_call: TRBD1
cdr3_aa: CASAFGTGDETQYF
cdr3_nt: TGTGCCAGCGCATTCGGGACAGGGGACGAGACCCAGTACTTC

j_call: TRBJ2-3
v_call: TRBV29-1
d_call: .
cdr3_aa: CSASKPIDRDTQYF
cdr3_nt: TGCAGCGCCTCTAAACCTATTGATCGGGATACGCAGTATTTT

j_call: TRBJ2-1
v_call: TRBV11-2
d_call: .
cdr3_aa: CASSLSLGLSAKYNEQFF
cdr3_nt: TGTGCCAGCAGCTTATCTCTCGGGCTTAGCGCCAAATACAATGAGCAGTTCTTC

j_call: TRBJ2-3
v_call: TRBV30
d_call: TRBD1
cdr3_aa: CAWSYGTGDTQYF
cdr3_nt: TGTGCCTGGAGCTACGGGACAGGGGATACGCAGTATTTT

j_call: TRBJ2-5
v_call: TRBV5-4
d_call: .
cdr3_aa: CASSLLRQSQETQYF
cdr3_nt: TGTGCCAGCAGCTTACTACGACAGAGTCAAGAGACCCAGTACTTC

j_call: TRBJ2-1
v_call: TRBV28
d_call: TRBD2
cdr3_aa: CASSSGDGLVQFF
cdr3_nt: TGTGCCAGCAGTTCCGGCGACGGACTAGTTCAGTTCTTC

j_call: TRBJ1-3
v_call: TRBV13
d_call: .
cdr3_aa: CASASLSSGNTIYF
cdr3_nt: TGTGCCAGCGCTAGTCTTTCCTCTGGAAACACCATATATTTT

j_call: TRBJ2-4
v_call: TRBV29-1
d_call: TRBD1
cdr3_aa: CSVQTGGPTGNIQYF
cdr3_nt: TGCAGCGTTCAGACAGGGGGGCCAACGGGAAACATTCAGTACTTC

j_call: TRBJ2-3
v_call: TRBV15
d_call: .
cdr3_aa: CATSRGGSQGTDTQYF
cdr3_nt: TGTGCCACCAGCCGTGGCGGGTCCCAGGGCACAGATACGCAGTATTTT

j_call: TRBJ1-1
v_call: TRBV7-9
d_call: .
cdr3_aa: CASSDTRGGTEAFF
cdr3_nt: TGTGCCAGCAGCGATACCAGGGGTGGAACTGAAGCTTTCTTT

j_call: TRBJ2-1
v_call: TRBV5-1
d_call: .
cdr3_aa: CASSLDSGNDEQFF
cdr3_nt: TGCGCCAGCAGCCTGGACAGCGGGAATGATGAGCAGTTCTTC

j_call: TRBJ2-3
v_call: TRBV28
d_call: .
cdr3_aa: CASSSLARLTDTQYF
cdr3_nt: TGTGCCAGCAGTAGCCTAGCGAGGTTGACAGATACGCAGTATTTT

j_call: TRBJ2-1
v_call: TRBV7-2
d_call: TRBD2
cdr3_aa: CASSRSGTSGLSSYNEQFF
cdr3_nt: TGTGCCAGCAGCCGCTCCGGGACTAGCGGGCTGAGCTCCTACAATGAGCAGTTCTTC

j_call: TRBJ2-7
v_call: TRBV6-6
d_call: TRBD1
cdr3_aa: CASSLVDRDSYEQYF
cdr3_nt: TGTGCCAGCAGTTTAGTCGACAGGGACTCCTACGAGCAGTACTTC

j_call: TRBJ2-7
v_call: TRBV6-5
d_call: TRBD1
cdr3_aa: CASSPGTVYEQYF
cdr3_nt: TGTGCCAGCAGCCCCGGGACAGTATACGAGCAGTACTTC

j_call: TRBJ2-3
v_call: TRBV10-1
d_call: .
cdr3_aa: CASSRTRITDTQYF
cdr3_nt: TGCGCCAGCAGTCGGACAAGAATCACAGATACGCAGTATTTT

j_call: TRBJ2-7
v_call: TRBV29-1
d_call: .
cdr3_aa: CSVREREQYF
cdr3_nt: TGCAGTGTAAGGGAGCGCGAGCAGTACTTC

j_call: TRBJ2-7
v_call: TRBV15
d_call: TRBD1
cdr3_aa: CATSRGTGVYEQYF
cdr3_nt: TGTGCCACCAGCAGAGGGACAGGGGTCTACGAGCAGTACTTC

j_call: TRBJ2-7
v_call: TRBV11-2
d_call: .
cdr3_aa: CASSLGGTSVLYEQYF
cdr3_nt: TGTGCCAGCAGCTTAGGCGGGACGTCGGTACTCTACGAGCAGTACTTC

j_call: TRBJ2-7
v_call: TRBV5-1
d_call: TRBD2
cdr3_aa: CASSLTSGISEQYF
cdr3_nt: TGCGCCAGCAGCTTGACTAGCGGGATAAGCGAGCAGTACTTC

j_call: TRBJ2-7
v_call: TRBV2
d_call: .
cdr3_aa: CASSQKGGPYEQYF
cdr3_nt: TGTGCCAGCAGCCAAAAGGGCGGGCCCTACGAGCAGTACTTC

j_call: TRBJ2-1
v_call: TRBV6-6
d_call: .
cdr3_aa: CASSTQRNEQFF
cdr3_nt: TGTGCCAGCAGTACCCAGCGCAATGAGCAGTTCTTC